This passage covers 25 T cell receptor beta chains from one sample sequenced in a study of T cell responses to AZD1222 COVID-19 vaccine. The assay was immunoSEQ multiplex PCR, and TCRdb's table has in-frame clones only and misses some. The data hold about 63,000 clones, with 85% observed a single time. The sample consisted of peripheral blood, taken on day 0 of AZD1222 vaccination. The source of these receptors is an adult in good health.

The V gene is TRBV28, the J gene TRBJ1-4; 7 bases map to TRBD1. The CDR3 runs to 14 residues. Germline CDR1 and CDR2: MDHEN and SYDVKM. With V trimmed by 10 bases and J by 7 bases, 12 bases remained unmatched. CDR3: CAISTGTDGEKLFF. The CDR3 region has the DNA TGTGCCATCTCTACGGGGACAGATGGTGAAAAACTGTTTTTT.

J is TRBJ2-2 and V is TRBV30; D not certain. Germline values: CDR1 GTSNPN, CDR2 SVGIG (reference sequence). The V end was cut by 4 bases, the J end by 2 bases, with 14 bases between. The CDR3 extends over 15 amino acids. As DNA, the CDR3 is TGTGCCTGGACACCCCCCACCCGCAACACCGGGGAGCTGTTTTTT. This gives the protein CAWTPPTRNTGELFF.

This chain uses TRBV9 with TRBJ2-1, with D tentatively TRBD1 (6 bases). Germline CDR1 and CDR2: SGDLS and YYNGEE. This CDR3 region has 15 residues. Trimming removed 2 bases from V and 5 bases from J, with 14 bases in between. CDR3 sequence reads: CASSVDSPRDNEQFF. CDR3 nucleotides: TGTGCCAGCAGCGTGGACAGTCCACGAGACAATGAGCAGTTCTTC.

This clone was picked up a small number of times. CDR3 sequence: CASSTVTGELFF. The CDR3 DNA follows: TGTGCCAGCAGCACGGTCACCGGGGAGCTGTTTTTT. The chain carries TRBV6-5 and TRBJ2-2; D remains unclear. The CDR3 covers 12 residues. V was shortened by 6 bases and J by 4 bases, with 6 bases between the two germline ends. Germline lookup yields CDR1 MNHEY and CDR2 SVGAGI.

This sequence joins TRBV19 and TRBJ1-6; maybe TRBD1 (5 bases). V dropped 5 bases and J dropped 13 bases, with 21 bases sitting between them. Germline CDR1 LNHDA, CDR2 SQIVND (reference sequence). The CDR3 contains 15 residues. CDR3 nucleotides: TGTGCCAGTAGTCTATCGGCCACAGGCCTCTTGCCCCTCCACTTT. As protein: CASSLSATGLLPLHF.

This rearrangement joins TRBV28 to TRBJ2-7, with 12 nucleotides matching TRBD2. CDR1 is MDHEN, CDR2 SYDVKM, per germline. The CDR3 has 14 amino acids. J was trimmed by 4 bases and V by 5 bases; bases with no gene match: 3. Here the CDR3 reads CASSRLAGGYEQYF. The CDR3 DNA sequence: TGTGCCAGCAGTCGTCTAGCGGGGGGGTACGAGCAGTACTTC.

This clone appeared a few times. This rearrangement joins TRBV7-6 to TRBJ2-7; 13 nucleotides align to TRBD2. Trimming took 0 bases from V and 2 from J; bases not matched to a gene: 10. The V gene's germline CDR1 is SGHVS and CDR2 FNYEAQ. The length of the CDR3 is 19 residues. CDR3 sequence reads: CASSLAGLAGDSWAYEQYF. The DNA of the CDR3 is TGTGCCAGCAGCTTAGCAGGACTAGCGGGGGACTCTTGGGCCTACGAGCAGTACTTC.

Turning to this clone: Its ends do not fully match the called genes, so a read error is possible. The CDR3 DNA sequence: TGTGCCAGCAGCGAAGGACAGGCCCCCAATTCACCCCTCCACTTT. This sequence encodes CASSEGQAPNSPLHF. V usage is TRBV2 and J usage is TRBJ1-6; TRBD1 matches at 7 bases. The CDR3 runs 15 residues. Per germline, CDR1 SNHLY and CDR2 FYNNEI.

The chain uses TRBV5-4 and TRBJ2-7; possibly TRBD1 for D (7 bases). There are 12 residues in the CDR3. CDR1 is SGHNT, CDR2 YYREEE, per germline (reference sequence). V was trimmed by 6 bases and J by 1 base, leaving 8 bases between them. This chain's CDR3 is CASTGGSYEQYF. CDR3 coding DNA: TGTGCCAGCACAGGGGGGTCCTACGAGCAGTACTTC.

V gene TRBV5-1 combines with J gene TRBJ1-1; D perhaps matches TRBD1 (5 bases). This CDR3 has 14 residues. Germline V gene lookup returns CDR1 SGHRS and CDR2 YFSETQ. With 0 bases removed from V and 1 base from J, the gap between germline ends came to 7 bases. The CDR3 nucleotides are TGCGCCAGCAGCTTGGACAGGAGGAACACTGAAGCTTTCTTT. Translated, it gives CASSLDRRNTEAFF. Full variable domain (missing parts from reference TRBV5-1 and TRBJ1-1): KAGVTQTPRYLIKTRGQQVTLSCSPISGHRSVSWYQQTPGQGLQFLFEYFSETQRNKGNFPGRFSGRQFSNSRSEMNVSTLELGDSALYLCASSLDRRNTEAFFGQGTRLTVV.

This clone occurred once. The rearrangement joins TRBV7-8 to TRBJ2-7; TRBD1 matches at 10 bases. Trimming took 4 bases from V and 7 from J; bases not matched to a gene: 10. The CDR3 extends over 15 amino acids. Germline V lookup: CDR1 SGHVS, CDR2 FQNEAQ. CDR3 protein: CASSSAGTGVGEQYF. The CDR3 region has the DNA TGTGCCAGCAGCTCCGCCGGGACAGGGGTTGGGGAGCAGTACTTC.

The CDR3 DNA sequence: TGTGCCACCGGACTAGCGGGGGGCACGAACACCGGGGAGCTGTTTTTT. Translated, it gives CATGLAGGTNTGELFF. The genes are TRBV10-3 and TRBJ2-2, with 14 bases lining up with TRBD2. Germline values: CDR1 ENHRY, CDR2 SYGVKD. With 10 bases clipped from V and 0 bases from J, the junction kept 4 bases outside the gene matches. This CDR3 comprises 16 residues.

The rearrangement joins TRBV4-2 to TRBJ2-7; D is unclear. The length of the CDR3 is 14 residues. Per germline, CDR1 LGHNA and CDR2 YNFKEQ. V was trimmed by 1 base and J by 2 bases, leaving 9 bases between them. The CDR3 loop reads CASSQGALPYEQYF. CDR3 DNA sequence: TGTGCCAGCAGCCAAGGAGCGCTTCCCTACGAGCAGTACTTC.

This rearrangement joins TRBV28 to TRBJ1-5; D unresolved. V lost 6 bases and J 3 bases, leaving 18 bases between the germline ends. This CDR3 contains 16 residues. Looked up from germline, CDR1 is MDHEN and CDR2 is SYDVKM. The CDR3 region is CASRTLGSQINQPQHF. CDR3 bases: TGTGCCAGCAGGACTTTGGGGTCCCAGATCAATCAGCCCCAGCATTTT.

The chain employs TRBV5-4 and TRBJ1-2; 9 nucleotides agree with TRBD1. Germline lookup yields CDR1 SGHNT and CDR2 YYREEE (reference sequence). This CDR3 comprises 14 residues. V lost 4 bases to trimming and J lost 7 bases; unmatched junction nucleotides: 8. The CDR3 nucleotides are TGTGCCAGCAGCCCGGGACAGGGAGTTTCTGGCTACACCTTC. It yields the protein CASSPGQGVSGYTF.

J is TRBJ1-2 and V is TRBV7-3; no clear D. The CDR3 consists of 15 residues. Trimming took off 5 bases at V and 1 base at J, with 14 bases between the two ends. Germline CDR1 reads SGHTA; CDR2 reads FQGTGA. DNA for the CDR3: TGTGCCAGCAGCCTCAGTCGTCGGGTTAACTATGGCTACACCTTC. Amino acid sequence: CASSLSRRVNYGYTF.

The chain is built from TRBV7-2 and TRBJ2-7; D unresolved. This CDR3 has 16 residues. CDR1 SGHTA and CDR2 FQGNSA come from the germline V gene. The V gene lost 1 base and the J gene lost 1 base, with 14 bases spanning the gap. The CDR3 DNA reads TGTGCCAGCAGCTTAGGGGTAGGAAGGGTTTCCTACGAGCAGTACTTC. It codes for CASSLGVGRVSYEQYF. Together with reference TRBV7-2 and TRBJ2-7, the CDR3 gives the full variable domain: GAGVSQSPSNKVTEKGKDVELRCDPISGHTALYWYRQSLGQGLEFLIYFQGNSAPDKSGLPSDRFSAERTGGSVSTLTIQRTQQEDSAVYLCASSLGVGRVSYEQYFGPGTRLTVT.

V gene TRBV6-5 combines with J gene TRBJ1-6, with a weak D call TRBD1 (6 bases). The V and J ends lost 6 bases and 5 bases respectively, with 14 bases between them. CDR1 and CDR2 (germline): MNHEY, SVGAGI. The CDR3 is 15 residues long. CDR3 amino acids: CASRPGGFNNSPLHF. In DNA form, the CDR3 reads TGTGCCAGCAGGCCCGGGGGCTTCAATAATTCACCCCTCCACTTT.

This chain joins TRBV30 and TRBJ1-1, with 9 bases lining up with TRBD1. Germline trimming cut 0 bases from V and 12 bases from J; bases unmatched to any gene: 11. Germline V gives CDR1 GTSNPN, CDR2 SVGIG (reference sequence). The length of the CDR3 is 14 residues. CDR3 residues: CAWSVSPIQGAPFF. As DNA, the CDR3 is TGTGCCTGGAGTGTATCCCCGATACAGGGGGCTCCTTTCTTT.

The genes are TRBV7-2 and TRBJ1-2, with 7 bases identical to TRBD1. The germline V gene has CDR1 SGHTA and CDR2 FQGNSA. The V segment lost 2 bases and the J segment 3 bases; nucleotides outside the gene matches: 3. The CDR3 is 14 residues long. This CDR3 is CASSLQGVDYGYTF. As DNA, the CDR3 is TGTGCCAGCAGCTTACAGGGGGTTGACTATGGCTACACCTTC.

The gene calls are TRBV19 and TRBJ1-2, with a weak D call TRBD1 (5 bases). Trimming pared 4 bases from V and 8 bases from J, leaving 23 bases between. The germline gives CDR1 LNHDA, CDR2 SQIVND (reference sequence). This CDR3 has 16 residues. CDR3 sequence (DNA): TGTGCCAGTAGTACGTTCGCCGGGACCCAGGGAGGCGGCTACACCTTC. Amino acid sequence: CASSTFAGTQGGGYTF.

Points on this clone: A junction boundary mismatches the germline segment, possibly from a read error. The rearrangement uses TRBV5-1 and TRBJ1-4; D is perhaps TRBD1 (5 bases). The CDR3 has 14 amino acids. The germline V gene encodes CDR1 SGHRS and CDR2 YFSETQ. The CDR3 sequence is CASRLGQINEKLFF. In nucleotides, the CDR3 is TGCGCCAGCAGATTGGGGCAGATTAATGAAAAACTGTTTTTT.

The CDR3 sequence: CASSLRGHAANYGYTF. The CDR3 nucleotides are TGTGCCAGCAGCTTAAGAGGCCACGCTGCTAACTATGGCTACACCTTC. The chain recombines TRBV7-9 with TRBJ1-2; D gene unclear. The V gene's germline CDR1 is SEHNR and CDR2 FQNEAQ (reference sequence). The CDR3 has 16 amino acids. V dropped 2 bases and J dropped 0 bases, with 13 bases sitting between them.

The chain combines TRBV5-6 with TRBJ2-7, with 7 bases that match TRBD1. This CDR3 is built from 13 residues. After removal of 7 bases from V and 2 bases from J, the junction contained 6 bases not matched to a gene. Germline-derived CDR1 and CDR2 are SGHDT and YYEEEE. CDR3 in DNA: TGTGCCAGCTTTAAAGGGGGCACCTACGAGCAGTACTTC. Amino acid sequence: CASFKGGTYEQYF.

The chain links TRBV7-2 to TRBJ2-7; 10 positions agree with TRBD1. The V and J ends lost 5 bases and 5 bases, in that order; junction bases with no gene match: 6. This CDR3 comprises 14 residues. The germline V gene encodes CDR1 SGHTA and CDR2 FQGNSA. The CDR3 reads CASSRRDRGNEQYF. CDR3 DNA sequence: TGTGCCAGCAGCCGGAGGGACAGGGGAAACGAGCAGTACTTC.